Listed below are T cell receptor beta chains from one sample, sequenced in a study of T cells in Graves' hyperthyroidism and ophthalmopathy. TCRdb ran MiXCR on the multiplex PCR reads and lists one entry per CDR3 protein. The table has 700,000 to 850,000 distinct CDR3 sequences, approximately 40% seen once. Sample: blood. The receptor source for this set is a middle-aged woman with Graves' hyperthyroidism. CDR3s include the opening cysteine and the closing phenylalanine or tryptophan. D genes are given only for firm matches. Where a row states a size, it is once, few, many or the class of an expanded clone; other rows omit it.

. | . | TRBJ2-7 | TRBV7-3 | TGTGCCAGCAGCTCGTCAGGGGCGGGAAGCTCCTACGAGCAGTACTTC | CASSSSGAGSSYEQYF
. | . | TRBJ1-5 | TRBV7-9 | TGTGCCAGCGCAAAAGGTGGATCCAATCAGCCCCAGCATTTT | CASAKGGSNQPQHF
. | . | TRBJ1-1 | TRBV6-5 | TGTGCCGGCAGTTACTCGAGTGGGCAAACTGAAGCTTTCTTT | CAGSYSSGQTEAFF
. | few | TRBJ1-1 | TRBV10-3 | TGTGCCATCAGTTCGTTCATGAACACTGAAGCTTTCTTT | CAISSFMNTEAFF
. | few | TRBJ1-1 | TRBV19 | TGTGCCAGTAGAATTATCGGATCCTCGAACACTGAAGCTTTCTTT | CASRIIGSSNTEAFF
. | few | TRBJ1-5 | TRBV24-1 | TGTGCCACCAGTGATTCGCGCCTGTATAGCAATCAGCCCCAGCATTTT | CATSDSRLYSNQPQHF
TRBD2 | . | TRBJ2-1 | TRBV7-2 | TGTGCCAGCAGCTTAACGAGGCTAGCGGATGAGCAGTTCTTC | CASSLTRLADEQFF
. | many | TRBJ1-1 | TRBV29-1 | TGCAGCGTTGCGAGGGATCCCTCAACCATTGAAGCTTTCTTT | CSVARDPSTIEAFF
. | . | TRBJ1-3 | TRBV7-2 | TGTGCCAGCAGCCCCACAGGGTCGAACACCATATATTTT | CASSPTGSNTIYF
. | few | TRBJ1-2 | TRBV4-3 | TGCGCCAGCAGCCCTAGGGCGGGCGCTAACTATGGCTACACCTTC | CASSPRAGANYGYTF
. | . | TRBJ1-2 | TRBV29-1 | TGCAGCGTTGAAGTTGTGTATGGCTACACCTTC | CSVEVVYGYTF
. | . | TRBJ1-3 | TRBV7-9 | TGTGCCAGCAGCTCCCAATCTGGACGAAACACCATATATTTT | CASSSQSGRNTIYF
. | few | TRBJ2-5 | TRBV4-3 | TGCGCCAGCAGCCAAGGTCCGAATGGGGGAGAGACCCAGTACTTC | CASSQGPNGGETQYF
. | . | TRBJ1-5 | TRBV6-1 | TGTGCCAGCAGACCGGGGGGCGCGGCTCAGCCCCAGCATTTT | CASRPGGAAQPQHF
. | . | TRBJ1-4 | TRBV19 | TGTGCCAGCTCTCGTCCCGGTGGAGACGAAAAACTGTTTTTT | CASSRPGGDEKLFF
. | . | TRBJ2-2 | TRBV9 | TGTGCCAGCAGCCAAGATCGAATGGGGGACATCGGGGAGCTGTTTTTT | CASSQDRMGDIGELFF
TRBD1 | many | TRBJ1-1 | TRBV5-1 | TGCGCCAGCAGCTTTCAGGGGGACACTGAAGCTTTCTTT | CASSFQGDTEAFF